This TCR beta chain was found in a study of metastatic and nonmetastatic thyroid tumors. About the research overall: Repertoires were compared across blood and tumor or nodule tissue from malignant and benign thyroid patients.

TCRdb reanalyzed the PCR reads with MiXCR. The data hold 35,000 to 50,000 clones, with around 4% observed a single time. The CDR3 extends over 15 amino acids. Trimming took 1 base from V and 16 from J; bases not matched to a gene: 16. CDR1 and CDR2 (germline): SGHTA, FQGTGA. Each patient went into thyroid surgery without having received any treatment. A few counts support this clone. The chain carries TRBV7-3 and TRBJ2-1; 7 bases align to TRBD1. This sequence was found in a female donor with papillary thyroid cancer or a benign thyroid nodule (not recorded which). Some clones in this sample may be carry-over from other donors' samples. The sample was blood. The CDR3 nucleotides are TGTGCCAGCAGCTTAAGAGGGGGCGCTTACAATGAGTACTTCTTC. Translation gives CASSLRGGAYNEYFF.